This T cell receptor (beta chain) emerged from a study of T-cell reconstitution after alpha-beta-depleted transplantation in children. The V and J ends lost 0 bases and 1 base respectively, with 14 bases between them. The CDR3 runs 16 residues. Germline CDR1 and CDR2: SGHRS and YFSETQ. Researchers prepared the TCRbeta library using unique molecular identifiers, the study reports. TCRdb processed the PCR reads anew with MiXCR; each CDR3 protein has one entry. The sample yields roughly 670,000 distinct CDR3 sequences, around 13% seen once. The study, taken as a whole, reports: By about two months after transplant, alpha-beta T cells reportedly arose from several hundred graft clones that had expanded.

There are a few counts of this clonotype. Its antigen remains unknown. The source of this sequence is a girl aged 2 to 10 with congenital amegakaryocytic thrombocytopenia, due to receive a stem cell transplant. The sample consisted of PBMCs, taken before TCRalphabeta/CD19-depleted stem cell transplant. V is TRBV5-1 and J is TRBJ2-7; D unclear. This CDR3 reads CASSLGVFDGSYEQYF. In DNA form, the CDR3 reads TGCGCCAGCAGCTTGGGGGTCTTCGACGGGTCCTACGAGCAGTACTTC.